A single sample gave rise to the 31 T cell receptor beta chains below, sequenced in a study of tumor-infiltrating lymphocytes in primary liver carcinoma. The investigators made TCR beta cDNA from approximately 510 ng total RNA, using a constant-region primer. Slightly modified ARM-PCR served as the procedure for the TCR beta libraries. These libraries came from three rounds of nested multiplex PCR. With TRBV1-TRBV30 forward primers and a C-beta reverse primer, the first two PCR rounds were run for 9 to 10 cycles each. TCRdb reanalysed the multiplex PCR reads using MiXCR and keeps one entry per CDR3 protein. In the table there are around 20,000 distinct CDR3 sequences, under 85% of which are singletons. From unsorted bulk tissue weighing about 20-33 mg, DNA and RNA were co-extracted. Sequencing input: liver tumor tissue from sampling region 4. Subset of the sample: tumor region T4, right-lateral pole. The source is a woman in her thirties with primary liver carcinoma and hepatitis B virus infection.

The CDR3 nucleotides read TGTGCCAGCAGTTTGACCGGGAGGCAGGACGTGAATTATGGCTACACCTTC. Protein sequence: CASSLTGRQDVNYGYTF. The V gene is TRBV12-3 or TRBV12-4, the J gene TRBJ1-2; the D is unclear. The CDR3 has 17 amino acids. With 3 bases removed from V and 5 bases from J, the gap between germline ends came to 22 bases.

This chain connects TRBV6-5 to TRBJ2-2, with 10 bases identical to TRBD2. The V gene end was trimmed by 8 bases and the J gene end by 10 bases; junction bases not matched to a gene: 19. CDR1 MNHEY and CDR2 SVGAGI come from the germline V gene. This CDR3 contains 17 residues. CDR3 amino acids: CASHGWLAGVVRVELFF. In nucleotides, the CDR3 is TGTGCCAGCCATGGCTGGCTAGCGGGAGTGGTTCGTGTGGAGCTGTTTTTT.

Comment on this clonotype: A junction end diverges from the germline sequence, so it may reflect a read error. This chain links TRBV4-3 with TRBJ2-1; 8 bases map to TRBD2. The CDR3 is 16 amino acids. Looked up from germline, CDR1 is LGHNA and CDR2 is YSLEER. This CDR3 is CASSQNIAGSRDEQFF. The CDR3 region has the DNA TGCGCCAGCAGCCAAAACATAGCGGGATCCAGAGATGAGCAATTCTTC.

For this clonotype: An end of the junction differs from the germline gene, which may be a read error. The J gene is TRBJ1-2, the V gene TRBV25-1; D possibly corresponds to TRBD1 (5 bases). CDR1 and CDR2 (germline): MGHDK, SYGVNS. The CDR3 is 13 amino acids. Here the CDR3 reads CASSEKGTNGYTF. As DNA, the CDR3 is TGTGCTAGCAGTGAAAAGGGGACGAATGGCTACACCTTC.

Points on this clonotype: Germline and junction disagree at one end, which may indicate a read error. The rearrangement joins TRBV4-3 to TRBJ1-2; no clear D. CDR3 length: 14 amino acids. CDR1 LGHNA and CDR2 YSLEER come from the germline V gene. The DNA for the CDR3 is TGCGCAAGCAGCACTGAGTTGGAAATCTATGGCTACACCTTC. This sequence encodes CASSTELEIYGYTF.

The chain recombines TRBV12-3 or TRBV12-4 with TRBJ2-2; 8 positions match TRBD1. The junction had 5 bases not matched to a gene; V was cut back by 4 bases and J by 4 bases. CDR3 length: 15 amino acids. CDR3 nucleotide sequence: TGTGCCAGCAGTTCTAACAGGGGGATCACCGGGGAGCTGTTTTTT. It codes for CASSSNRGITGELFF.

The J gene is TRBJ2-5, the V gene TRBV28, with D possibly matching TRBD2 (6 bases). This CDR3 has 14 residues. Germline values: CDR1 MDHEN, CDR2 SYDVKM. Trimming cost V 8 bases and J 5 bases, with 18 bases left between them. The CDR3 loop is CASRGVGCAETQYF. DNA for the CDR3: TGTGCCAGCCGCGGGGTGGGGTGTGCTGAGACCCAGTACTTC.

In this sample, this clonotype turned up once. At one boundary the junction diverges from the germline segment, which might be a read error. The V call is TRBV6-6, the J call TRBJ2-3; a weak D match, TRBD1 (5 bases). Per germline, CDR1 MNHNY and CDR2 SVGAGI (reference sequence). This CDR3 region has 13 residues. This CDR3 reads CASSYSRQYTQYF. CDR3 nucleotide sequence: TGTGCCAGTAGTTACTCGAGACAGTACACGCAGTATTTT.

Concerning this clonotype: A read error is likely, as this CDR3 ends without the conserved phenylalanine or tryptophan. The chain recombines TRBV27 with TRBJ1-1, with unresolved D. CDR3 length: 14 residues. Trimming removed 5 bases at V and 4 bases at J, with 14 bases between. Germline-derived CDR1 and CDR2 are MNHEY and SMNVEV (reference sequence). The CDR3 bases are TGTGCCAGCAGTCCCTACATAAGCGGCACTGAAGCTTTCTTA. Translated, it gives CASSPYISGTEAFL.

The chain couples TRBV6-1 to TRBJ2-1, with D perhaps being TRBD1 or TRBD2 (5 bases each). Germline-derived CDR1 and CDR2 are MNHNS and SASEGT. Trimming removed 2 bases at V and 8 bases at J, with 16 bases between. The CDR3 contains 15 residues. CDR3 in amino acids: CASSERIGEYDEQFF. CDR3 DNA: TGTGCCAGCAGTGAAAGGATAGGGGAGTACGATGAGCAGTTCTTC.

CDR3 protein: CASSSYPDPYVYERYF. The CDR3 DNA reads as TGTGCCAGCAGCTCATATCCGGATCCCTACGTCTACGAGCGATACTTC. The J gene is TRBJ2-7, the V gene TRBV11-2; D ambiguous. Germline V gene sequence: CDR1 SGHAT, CDR2 FQNNGV. The CDR3 sequence is 16 residues long. Trimming cost V 4 bases and J 13 bases, with 29 bases left between them.

As for this clonotype: One end of the junction varies from germline; a read error may be responsible. The V call is TRBV10-3, the J call TRBJ2-1; TRBD2 is a possible D gene (5 bases). This CDR3 contains 13 residues. Germline CDR1 reads ENHRY; CDR2 reads SYGVKD. CDR3 protein: CAIGPATRDELFF. The CDR3 region has the DNA TGTGCCATCGGTCCCGCGACCCGGGATGAGCTGTTCTTC.

Note on this clonotype: At one of its ends the junction is not consistent with the germline gene, which may arise from a read error. The chain uses TRBV29-1 and TRBJ2-1; 10 positions agree with TRBD2. The germline V gene has CDR1 SQVTM and CDR2 ANQGSEA. There are 17 residues in the CDR3. This chain's CDR3 is CSVERSRSGRASDEQLF. In DNA form, the CDR3 reads TGCAGCGTTGAAAGGTCGCGGAGCGGGAGGGCCAGTGATGAGCAGCTCTTC.

For this clonotype: An end of the junction differs from the germline gene, which may be a read error. The genes are TRBV12-3 or TRBV12-4 and TRBJ2-4; 8 nucleotides align to TRBD2. This CDR3 spans 13 amino acids. CDR3 amino acids: CAGSLAGWFIHYF. The CDR3 nucleotides are TGTGCCGGCAGTTTAGCGGGGTGGTTCATTCATTACTTC.

Points on this clonotype: A read error may be the cause here, since a much bigger clone is one base away. The rearrangement links TRBV29-1 to TRBJ2-1; perhaps D is TRBD1 or TRBD2 (5 bases each). There are 13 residues in the CDR3. Germline V CDR1 and CDR2: SQVTM, ANQGSEA. CDR3 DNA: TGCAGCATTGAGGGGAGCTCCTACAATGAGTATTCCTTC. This gives the protein CSIEGSSYNEYSF.

As for this clonotype: At one end the junction does not follow the germline gene, possibly because of a read error. V gene TRBV4-3 combines with J gene TRBJ2-1; a weak D match, TRBD2 (6 bases). CDR1 and CDR2 from the germline V gene are LGHNA and YSLEER. The CDR3 length is 16 residues. CDR3 bases: TGCGCCGGCAGCCAAAACGTAACGGGAGCCAGAGATGAGCAGTTATTC. Protein: CAGSQNVTGARDEQLF.

This clonotype showed up just a few times. This chain links TRBV12-3 or TRBV12-4 with TRBJ2-1; a possible D gene is TRBD1 (6 bases). This CDR3 has 11 residues. V was trimmed by 8 bases and J by 10 bases, leaving 12 bases between them. CDR3 in DNA: TGTGCCAGCGGTCCGGGACAAGAGCAGTTCTTC. Its translation is CASGPGQEQFF.

This clonotype was counted a few times. A junction boundary mismatches the germline segment, possibly from a read error. The chain links TRBV4-3 to TRBJ2-1; a possible D gene is TRBD2 (6 bases). Germline CDR1 and CDR2: LGHNA and YSLEER. The CDR3 covers 16 residues. The CDR3 region has the DNA TGTGTCAGCAGCCAAGATGCGGGAAGCTCTTACAATGAGCAGTTCTTC. This gives the protein CVSSQDAGSSYNEQFF.

This clonotype appeared once. One junction end does not reproduce the germline sequence, and a read error may be involved. This chain connects TRBV7-8 to TRBJ2-3; TRBD2 matches 8 bases. The CDR3 runs 17 residues. Germline V lookup: CDR1 SGHVS, CDR2 FQNEAQ. CDR3 DNA sequence: TGTGCCAGCAGCTTATGGCAACTAGCGGAAGTAAGGGATACGCACTATTTT. Translating it yields CASSLWQLAEVRDTHYF.

As to this clonotype: In this CDR3 the conserved last residue, phenylalanine or tryptophan, is missing, so a read error is likely. The J gene is TRBJ1-1, the V gene TRBV30; D not certain. CDR1 GTSNPN and CDR2 SVGIG come from the germline V gene (reference sequence). The CDR3 runs 13 residues. CDR3 sequence (DNA): TGTGCCTGGACCGGCCAGGTGAACACTGGAGCTTTCCTT. Its translation is CAWTGQVNTGAFL.

This clonotype occurred many times. J is TRBJ2-7 and V is TRBV20-1, with 7 bases aligning to TRBD2. V lost 6 bases, J lost 1 base, and 18 bases stayed unmatched. Looked up from germline, CDR1 is DFQATT and CDR2 is SNEGSKA (reference sequence). This CDR3 comprises 17 residues. The CDR3 region is CSANLPSAGRRSYEQYF. The CDR3 region has the DNA TGCAGTGCAAATCTCCCCTCAGCGGGACGGAGATCCTACGAGCAGTACTTC.

On this clonotype itself: Its ends do not fully match the called genes, so a read error is possible. This chain links TRBV11-2 with TRBJ2-7; D unresolved. The germline V gene encodes CDR1 SGHAT and CDR2 FQNNGV. This CDR3 has 16 residues. The CDR3: CVSNSYPGPYVYEQYF. CDR3 sequence (DNA): TGTGTCAGCAACTCATATCCGGGTCCCTACGTGTACGAGCAGTACTTC.

The genes are TRBV6-5 and TRBJ1-5, with D maybe TRBD1 (5 bases). Deletions cut 7 bases from V and 7 bases from J, with 23 bases between. The CDR3 sequence is 16 residues long. Germline V CDR1 and CDR2: MNHEY, SVGAGI. DNA for the CDR3: TGTGCCAGCACCTCTGTGCAGGGAAACCTATTACAGCCCCAGCATTTT. This sequence encodes CASTSVQGNLLQPQHF.

This chain links TRBV4-3 with TRBJ2-2; D remains ambiguous. This CDR3 has 13 amino acids. With 7 bases removed from V and 6 bases from J, the gap between germline ends came to 12 bases. CDR1 LGHNA and CDR2 YSLEER come from the germline V gene. In DNA, the CDR3 is TGCGCCAGCAACCCGATGAGAGCCGGGGAGCTGTTTTTT. This sequence encodes CASNPMRAGELFF.

This clonotype was seen ten or more times. Compared with germline, one end of the junction differs, possibly owing to a read error. The chain has TRBV11-1 and TRBJ2-4; 11 bases are a match to TRBD2. Germline CDR1 SGHAT, CDR2 FQDESV (reference sequence). The CDR3 spans 17 residues. The CDR3 region has the DNA TGTGCCAGCAGCTTTCCCGAGACTAGCGGGACCAAGAACATTCAGTACTTC. The encoded protein is CASSFPETSGTKNIQYF.

Details on this clonotype: Because it lacks the conserved phenylalanine or tryptophan at the end, this CDR3 is likely a read error. The chain links TRBV11-1 to TRBJ2-7; D remains unclear. Germline values: CDR1 SGHAT, CDR2 FQDESV (reference sequence). This CDR3 spans 13 amino acids. CDR3 sequence (DNA): TGTGCCGGCAGCTTAGGATACTTCCACGAGCAGTACCTC. This sequence encodes CAGSLGYFHEQYL.

With respect to this clonotype: One end of the junction varies from germline; a read error may be responsible. The chain is built from TRBV6-5 and TRBJ2-2, with D tentatively TRBD1 (6 bases). Germline V lookup: CDR1 MNHEY, CDR2 SVGAGI. This CDR3 spans 14 amino acids. In DNA, the CDR3 is TGTGCCAGTCCGCGGACAGTGTTCACCGGGGAGCTGGTTTTT. Translation gives CASPRTVFTGELVF.

This clonotype was seen a few times. A clone one base away is much larger, so this may be a read error. The V call is TRBV11-2, the J call TRBJ1-1; no firm D call. Germline V CDR1 and CDR2: SGHAT, FQNNGV. The CDR3 is 14 residues long. V shed 5 bases and J shed 5 bases, with 15 bases lying between them. CDR3 amino acids: CASSHGPWKTEAFF. The DNA for the CDR3 is TGTGCCAGCAGCCATGGCCCCTGGAAGACTGAAGCTTTCTTT.

In regard to this clonotype: Lacking the conserved final phenylalanine or tryptophan, this CDR3 likely reflects a read error. The rearrangement links TRBV6-5 to TRBJ2-7, with D maybe TRBD1 (6 bases). CDR3 length: 15 amino acids. CDR1 MNHEY and CDR2 SVGAGI come from the germline V gene. CDR3 DNA: TGTGCCAACAGTTACAAGGACAGCAGCTCCTACAAGCAGTACATC. This codes for CANSYKDSSSYKQYI.

About this clonotype itself: An end of the junction does not agree with germline; a read error may underlie this. The J gene is TRBJ2-1, the V gene TRBV4-3, with 8 bases fitting TRBD2. Per the germline V gene, CDR1 is LGHNA and CDR2 is YSLEER. The CDR3 loop spans 16 amino acids. DNA of the CDR3: TGCGCCATCAGCCAAAACGTAGCGGGATCCAAAGATGAGCAGTTCTTC. This codes for CAISQNVAGSKDEQFF.

As for this clonotype: Here the CDR3 omits its conserved ending phenylalanine or tryptophan, so a read error is the likely source. The V call is TRBV6-5, the J call TRBJ2-2; tentatively, D is TRBD2 (6 bases). The CDR3 is 15 amino acids. Germline V gene sequence: CDR1 MNHEY, CDR2 SVGAGI. CDR3 sequence (DNA): TGTGCCGGCAGTCTCATGGGACTGAACACCGAGGAGCTGTTTCTT. This translates into CAGSLMGLNTEELFL.